Reported below is one T cell receptor beta chain. The antigen is not known. CDR1 is MDHEN, CDR2 SYDVKM, per germline. V lost 4 bases and J lost 7; bases outside the gene matches: 6. This CDR3 is 13 amino acids long. Here immunoSEQ multiplex PCR was the method, and the copy in TCRdb shows in-frame clones only, minus some. The sample contains 72,000 or so clones, 80% to 90% of which appear only once. The data stem from a study of OX40 agonist ivuxolimab in advanced cancers. On the study more broadly: Ivuxolimab, an agonist antibody against OX40 (CD134), was given to patients. Ivuxolimab doses were 0.01, 0.1, 0.3, 1.5, 3 or 10 mg/kg every 2 weeks. Overall study findings and caveats: Clones of CD4+ and CD8+ blood T cells grew by week 6 at doses of 0.1 to 3.0 mg/kg.

This clonotype was obtained from an adult with an advanced solid tumor such as melanoma, head and neck, liver or kidney cancer. The source was CD4+ or CD8+ T cells sorted from blood, collected in a trial of the OX40 agonist ivuxolimab. The chain carries TRBV28 and TRBJ1-2, with TRBD1 matching 7 bases. Here the CDR3 DNA reads TGTGCCAGCAGTTCGGGACAGCTTGTTGGCTACACCTTC. Its translation: CASSSGQLVGYTF.